Presented here are 28 T cell receptor beta chains from one specimen sequenced in a study of T cell responses to AZD1222 COVID-19 vaccine. Sequencing was performed with immunoSEQ multiplex PCR; in TCRdb, only in-frame clones are kept and a portion is missing. The sample contains approximately 92,000 clones, over 75% of which appear only once. The sample here was peripheral blood, taken on day 0 of AZD1222 vaccination. The receptor source for this set is an adult in good health.

The gene calls are TRBV6-5 and TRBJ1-1; no firm D call. Trimming removed 7 bases at V and 0 bases at J, with 9 bases between. Germline loops: CDR1 MNHEY, CDR2 SVGAGI. The CDR3 length is 13 residues. As DNA, the CDR3 is TGTGCCAGCACCCCCCAAATGAACACTGAAGCTTTCTTT. Its protein product is CASTPQMNTEAFF.

V gene TRBV6-5 combines with J gene TRBJ2-1, with D perhaps given as TRBD1 or TRBD2 (6 bases each). Trimming took off 8 bases at V and 3 bases at J, with 17 bases between the two ends. The CDR3 totals 15 residues. Germline V gene sequence: CDR1 MNHEY, CDR2 SVGAGI. DNA for the CDR3: TGTGCCAGCGGTCTTACGGGGGCGATCTACAATGAGCAGTTCTTC. Its translation: CASGLTGAIYNEQFF.

The chain carries TRBV6-5 and TRBJ1-5; 8 bases are shared with TRBD1. V was clipped by 2 bases and J by 5 bases; unmatched bases: 5. Germline CDR1 is MNHEY and CDR2 is SVGAGI. The CDR3 length is 15 residues. The CDR3: CASSYGRGLDQPQHF. The CDR3 nucleotides are TGTGCCAGCAGTTACGGCAGGGGGCTTGATCAGCCCCAGCATTTT.

This clone came up a few times. The CDR3 loop reads CASSLEGRFSNQPQHF. In DNA, the CDR3 is TGTGCCAGCAGCTTAGAGGGGAGGTTTAGCAATCAGCCCCAGCATTTT. The rearrangement links TRBV7-8 to TRBJ1-5; weak D call: TRBD1 (5 bases). The CDR3 has 16 residues. V was clipped by 1 base and J by 0 bases, with 10 bases between them. From germline, CDR1 is SGHVS and CDR2 FQNEAQ.

The rearrangement links TRBV30 to TRBJ1-2, with D uncertain. V lost 1 base and J 0 bases, leaving 15 bases between the germline ends. The CDR3 has 16 residues. Per the germline V gene, CDR1 is GTSNPN and CDR2 is SVGIG (reference sequence). The chain's CDR3 is CAWSETSTGANYGYTF. CDR3 nucleotide sequence: TGTGCCTGGAGTGAAACATCCACCGGAGCTAACTATGGCTACACCTTC.

This chain uses TRBV19 with TRBJ1-6; 7 bases fit TRBD1. The junction had 1 base not matched to a gene; V was cut back by 6 bases and J by 5 bases. The V gene's germline CDR1 is LNHDA and CDR2 SQIVND (reference sequence). There are 13 residues in the CDR3. For the CDR3, the DNA is TGTGCCAGTAGGGGACAGAATAATTCACCCCTCCACTTT. This gives the protein CASRGQNNSPLHF.

V is TRBV18 and J is TRBJ1-1, with 9 bases identical to TRBD1. Germline V gene data show CDR1 as KGHSH and CDR2 as LQKENI. CDR3 length equals 16 residues. Trimming removed 2 bases from V and 5 bases from J; junction bases left unmatched: 9. This CDR3 reads CASSPKQGAGRTEAFF. The DNA for the CDR3 is TGTGCCAGCTCACCAAAACAGGGGGCGGGCAGGACTGAAGCTTTCTTT.

The J gene is TRBJ2-5, the V gene TRBV7-2; TRBD1 agrees at 11 bases. CDR1 SGHTA and CDR2 FQGNSA come from the germline V gene. The CDR3 extends over 15 amino acids. With 2 bases clipped from V and 5 bases from J, the junction kept 4 bases outside the gene matches. CDR3: CASSLRTGGMETQYF. DNA of the CDR3: TGTGCCAGCAGCTTAAGGACAGGGGGCATGGAGACCCAGTACTTC.

This chain connects TRBV3-1 (or the pseudogene TRBV3-2) to TRBJ2-3; 13 positions match TRBD2. Germline CDR1 LGHDT, CDR2 YNNKEL (reference sequence). The CDR3 sequence is 16 residues long. V lost 3 bases, J lost 6 bases, and 6 bases stayed unmatched. The DNA of the CDR3 is TGTGCCAGCAGCCATTACCGGACTAGCGGGAGCGATACGCAGTATTTT. Its protein is CASSHYRTSGSDTQYF.

This chain joins TRBV3-1 (or the pseudogene TRBV3-2) and TRBJ1-5; a possible D gene is TRBD1 (5 bases). Trimming stripped 3 bases from V and 4 bases from J, with 10 bases between. The CDR3 runs to 14 residues. Germline CDR1 is LGHDT and CDR2 is YNNKEL (reference sequence). The CDR3 DNA follows: TGTGCCAGCAGCCACCCGGGACCAAATCAGCCCCAGCATTTT. Its protein product is CASSHPGPNQPQHF.

V usage is TRBV6-5 and J usage is TRBJ1-1; D is perhaps TRBD1 (6 bases). V lost 6 bases and J 1 base, leaving 15 bases between the germline ends. The CDR3 extends over 15 amino acids. Germline V lookup: CDR1 MNHEY, CDR2 SVGAGI. DNA of the CDR3: TGTGCCAGCAGCACAGACAGGACGGCGAACACTGAAGCTTTCTTT. Translating it yields CASSTDRTANTEAFF.

This chain uses TRBV29-1 with TRBJ2-4; D possibly corresponds to TRBD2 (5 bases). The germline V and J ends were trimmed by 3 bases and 6 bases, with 6 bases remaining between them. CDR1 is SQVTM, CDR2 ANQGSEA, per germline. This CDR3 has 11 amino acids. CDR3 protein: CSVERANIQYF. The CDR3 DNA reads TGCAGCGTTGAGAGGGCAAACATTCAGTACTTC. The complete variable domain, with remaining parts taken from reference TRBV29-1 and TRBJ2-4, reads SAVISQKPSRDICQRGTSLTIQCQVDSQVTMMFWYRQQPGQSLTLIATANQGSEATYESGFVIDKFPISRPNLTFSTLTVSNMSPEDSSIYLCSVERANIQYFGAGTRLSVL.

As for this clone: The sample has other DNA sequences that encode this CDR3 too. This chain joins TRBV7-9 and TRBJ2-7; TRBD1 might be the D (5 bases). The V and J ends lost 0 bases and 2 bases respectively, with 8 bases between them. CDR1 is SEHNR, CDR2 FQNEAQ, per germline (reference sequence). The CDR3 loop spans 14 amino acids. The CDR3 nucleotides are TGTGCCAGCAGCTTAGCAGGGGATACCTACGAGCAGTACTTC. Protein: CASSLAGDTYEQYF.

This chain connects TRBV29-1 to TRBJ2-7; maybe TRBD2 (5 bases). Per the germline V gene, CDR1 is SQVTM and CDR2 is ANQGSEA. The CDR3 consists of 12 residues. The V end lost 6 bases, the J end lost 4 bases, and 13 bases lay between the germline ends. The CDR3 protein is CSVTGMGYEQYF. DNA of the CDR3: TGCAGCGTGACGGGGATGGGGTACGAGCAGTACTTC.

The rearrangement links TRBV29-1 to TRBJ2-1, with 7 bases that match TRBD2. CDR1 and CDR2 (germline): SQVTM, ANQGSEA. The CDR3 has 13 residues. The junction had 0 bases not matched to a gene; V was cut back by 3 bases and J by 1 base. Here the CDR3 DNA reads TGCAGCGTTGACGGGAGGTCCTACAATGAGCAGTTCTTC. Amino acids: CSVDGRSYNEQFF.

The V and J genes are TRBV12-3 or TRBV12-4 and TRBJ1-5; D not certain. CDR3 length: 12 amino acids. V lost 1 base, J lost 7 bases, and 5 bases lay in between. The CDR3 region is CASSLERQPQHF. The CDR3 DNA is TGTGCCAGCAGTTTAGAAAGGCAGCCCCAGCATTTT.

The chain carries TRBV3-1 (or the pseudogene TRBV3-2) and TRBJ2-7; 11 bases match TRBD2. The CDR3 covers 15 residues. With V trimmed by 7 bases and J by 0 bases, 5 bases remained unmatched. The V gene's germline CDR1 is LGHDT and CDR2 YNNKEL (reference sequence). The CDR3 nucleotides read TGTGCCAGCACCCTTAGCGGGAGGGACTCCTACGAGCAGTACTTC. This gives the protein CASTLSGRDSYEQYF.

The genes are TRBV5-8 and TRBJ2-1; the D gene is possibly TRBD1 (6 bases). CDR1 SGHTS and CDR2 YDEGEE come from the germline V gene. V lost 2 bases, J lost 2 bases, and 11 bases lay in between. The CDR3 is 15 residues long. The CDR3 coding sequence is TGTGCCAGCAGCTTACGCAGGGGCACCTACAATGAGCAGTTCTTC. Translation gives CASSLRRGTYNEQFF.

J is TRBJ1-5 and V is TRBV19, with D perhaps matching TRBD1 (5 bases). The germline V gene encodes CDR1 LNHDA and CDR2 SQIVND (reference sequence). V lost 4 bases, J lost 4 bases, and 14 bases lay in between. The CDR3 is 15 amino acids. The CDR3 DNA sequence: TGTGCCAGTAGTAAAGGAGGGGACGGAAATCAGCCCCAGCATTTT. Translation gives CASSKGGDGNQPQHF.

This chain joins TRBV5-1 and TRBJ2-5; the D gene is possibly TRBD2 (5 bases). Germline CDR1 SGHRS, CDR2 YFSETQ. V was trimmed by 0 bases and J by 2 bases, leaving 5 bases between them. There are 13 residues in the CDR3. The CDR3 nucleotides read TGCGCCAGCAGCTTGGGAGGGCAAGAGACCCAGTACTTC. It encodes CASSLGGQETQYF.

The chain uses TRBV29-1 and TRBJ1-3, with unresolved D. CDR3 length: 10 amino acids. CDR1 is SQVTM and CDR2 is ANQGSEA in the germline V gene. Deletions cut 1 base from V and 7 bases from J, with 2 bases between. The CDR3 DNA reads as TGCAGCGTTGAAGGCAACACCATATATTTT. Protein: CSVEGNTIYF.

The chain couples TRBV18 to TRBJ2-5, with no clear D. Between the trimmed V and J ends, which lost 3 bases and 1 base, there was a span of 6 bases. The CDR3 length is 13 residues. Germline lookup yields CDR1 KGHSH and CDR2 LQKENI. The CDR3 nucleotides are TGTGCCAGCTCACCTGGAGTCCAAGAGACCCAGTACTTC. It is translated as CASSPGVQETQYF.

The chain links TRBV6-1 to TRBJ1-2; the D is unclear. Germline lookup yields CDR1 MNHNS and CDR2 SASEGT. Between the trimmed V and J ends, which lost 3 bases and 8 bases, there was a span of 13 bases. CDR3 size: 13 residues. CDR3 amino acids: CASSESQELGYTF. CDR3 DNA: TGTGCCAGCAGTGAGTCCCAGGAGCTAGGCTACACCTTC.

V gene TRBV19 combines with J gene TRBJ1-1; D perhaps matches TRBD1 (6 bases). From germline, CDR1 is LNHDA and CDR2 SQIVND (reference sequence). Trimming removed 4 bases from V and 6 bases from J, with 18 bases in between. The CDR3 runs to 15 residues. CDR3 in DNA: TGTGCCAGTAGTACGTTGACAGGCCGAGACGCTGAAGCTTTCTTT. As protein: CASSTLTGRDAEAFF.

This chain connects TRBV6-1 to TRBJ2-2; a weak D match, TRBD1 (6 bases). Germline V gene sequence: CDR1 MNHNS, CDR2 SASEGT. V was shortened by 3 bases and J by 7 bases, with 12 bases between the two germline ends. The CDR3 covers 14 residues. Here the CDR3 reads CASSDLQGNGELFF. DNA of the CDR3: TGTGCCAGCAGTGACCTACAGGGAAACGGGGAGCTGTTTTTT.

This chain links TRBV7-9 with TRBJ2-5; no reliable D call. Germline CDR1 SEHNR, CDR2 FQNEAQ (reference sequence). The V end lost 1 base, the J end lost 5 bases, and 11 bases lay between the germline ends. The CDR3 is made up of 14 amino acids. CDR3 sequence (DNA): TGTGCCAGCAGCTTAGGGGCTGCCTCGGAGACCCAGTACTTC. It codes for CASSLGAASETQYF.

This clone was counted between two and nine times. This chain connects TRBV28 to TRBJ2-3; 9 bases are shared with TRBD2. With 7 bases clipped from V and 3 bases from J, the junction kept 5 bases outside the gene matches. The CDR3 sequence is 14 residues long. Germline-derived CDR1 and CDR2 are MDHEN and SYDVKM. The CDR3 sequence is CASTQAGGTDTQYF. Here the CDR3 DNA reads TGTGCCAGCACCCAGGCGGGAGGGACAGATACGCAGTATTTT. Supplemented by reference TRBV28 and TRBJ2-3, the full variable domain reads DVKVTQSSRYLVKRTGEKVFLECVQDMDHENMFWYRQDPGLGLRLIYFSYDVKMKEKGDIPEGYSVSREKKERFSLILESASTNQTSMYLCASTQAGGTDTQYFGPGTRLTVL.

This clone has a single count. Within the sample, other DNA sequences also encode this same CDR3. The chain links TRBV7-3 to TRBJ2-3; 14 bases map to TRBD2. Germline CDR1 is SGHTA and CDR2 is FQGTGA. Trimming took 6 bases from V and 0 from J; bases not matched to a gene: 11. This CDR3 has 19 amino acids. CDR3 in amino acids: CASSPGTSGSRLSTDTQYF. Here the CDR3 DNA reads TGTGCCAGCAGTCCCGGGACTAGCGGGAGTAGACTTAGCACAGATACGCAGTATTTT.